These 20 T cell receptor beta chains were sequenced from one sample in a study of blood T cell repertoires in COVID-19. Sequencing was performed with immunoSEQ multiplex PCR; in TCRdb, only in-frame clones are kept and a portion is missing. This sample has more than 110,000 clones; around 89% occur once, and the top ten carry 9.5% to 12%. The sequenced sample consisted of peripheral blood. The receptors stem from a woman of 80 years or more with acute or convalescent COVID-19.

The V and J genes are TRBV19 and TRBJ2-7; 8 bases are shared with TRBD1. CDR3 size: 13 residues. Germline lookup yields CDR1 LNHDA and CDR2 SQIVND (reference sequence). Unmatched junction bases numbered 10, after V lost 10 bases and J lost 5 bases. CDR3 amino acids: CATSDREVDEQYF. DNA of the CDR3: TGTGCCACTTCGGACAGGGAGGTGGACGAGCAGTACTTC.

The rearrangement uses TRBV14 and TRBJ1-2; 8 positions match TRBD1. V was clipped by 0 bases and J by 1 base; unmatched bases: 13. The CDR3 has 19 residues. CDR1 SGHDN and CDR2 FVKESK come from the germline V gene. The CDR3 region is CASSQDYGQGAFRNYGYTF. For the CDR3, the DNA is TGTGCCAGCAGCCAAGATTATGGGCAGGGGGCCTTTCGTAACTATGGCTACACCTTC. The full variable domain, with the rest looked up from reference TRBV14 and TRBJ1-2, is EAGVTQFPSHSVIEKGQTVTLRCDPISGHDNLYWYRRVMGKEIKFLLHFVKESKQDESGMPNNRFLAERTGGTYSTLKVQPAELEDSGVYFCASSQDYGQGAFRNYGYTFGSGTRLTVV.

The V gene is TRBV15, the J gene TRBJ1-2; D might be TRBD1 (5 bases). CDR1 is LNHNV, CDR2 YYDKDF, per germline (reference sequence). The V gene lost 0 bases and the J gene lost 5 bases, with 10 bases spanning the gap. The CDR3 extends over 14 amino acids. DNA of the CDR3: TGTGCCACCAGCAGAGATACAGGCGGATATGGCTACACCTTC. As protein: CATSRDTGGYGYTF.

This chain joins TRBV5-6 and TRBJ1-5; D remains ambiguous. V lost 1 base and J 4 bases, leaving 6 bases between the germline ends. The CDR3 is 13 amino acids. Germline CDR1 is SGHDT and CDR2 is YYEEEE. The CDR3 reads CASSLYRNQPQHF. In nucleotides, the CDR3 is TGTGCCAGCAGCTTGTACAGAAATCAGCCCCAGCATTTT.

The chain has TRBV10-3 and TRBJ1-3; possibly TRBD1 for D (6 bases). Germline assignment: CDR1 ENHRY and CDR2 SYGVKD. Trimming took off 2 bases at V and 0 bases at J, with 8 bases between the two ends. This CDR3 is built from 15 residues. The DNA for the CDR3 is TGTGCCATCAGTGAGGACAGGTACTCTGGAAACACCATATATTTT. Its protein product is CAISEDRYSGNTIYF.

V is TRBV6-5 and J is TRBJ2-7; no clear D gene. This CDR3 region has 14 residues. Looked up from germline, CDR1 is MNHEY and CDR2 is SVGAGI. The ends were cut back, 6 bases at V and 1 base at J, with 13 bases in the middle. In DNA, the CDR3 is TGTGCCAGCAGCCCAAGCTTCCTTTCCTACGAGCAGTACTTC. This sequence encodes CASSPSFLSYEQYF.

The rearrangement uses TRBV30 and TRBJ1-2; TRBD1 agrees at 9 bases. CDR3 length: 13 residues. Germline trimming cut 3 bases from V and 8 bases from J; bases unmatched to any gene: 7. Germline CDR1 is GTSNPN and CDR2 is SVGIG (reference sequence). The CDR3 spells CAWREDRGRGYTF. For the CDR3, the DNA is TGTGCCTGGAGAGAGGACAGGGGAAGAGGCTACACCTTC.

V usage is TRBV5-1 and J usage is TRBJ1-2, with 9 bases identical to TRBD1. The germline CDR1 and CDR2 sequences are SGHRS and YFSETQ. The CDR3 sequence is 14 residues long. J gave up 6 bases and V 4 bases, and 7 bases lay outside the gene matches. The CDR3 reads CASSLGTGIDGYTF. The CDR3 nucleotides are TGCGCCAGCAGCCTCGGGACAGGGATCGATGGCTACACCTTC.

V usage is TRBV7-8 and J usage is TRBJ2-2, with 8 bases matching TRBD2. CDR1 and CDR2 (germline): SGHVS, FQNEAQ. V shed 2 bases and J 5 bases; nucleotides not matched to a gene: 4. The CDR3 runs to 15 residues. The CDR3 sequence: CASSLSSGSTGELFF. For the CDR3, the DNA is TGTGCCAGCAGCTTATCTAGCGGGTCGACCGGGGAGCTGTTTTTT.

This chain joins TRBV3-1 (or the pseudogene TRBV3-2) and TRBJ1-3; the D gene is possibly TRBD1 (6 bases). The CDR3 extends over 18 amino acids. The germline CDR1 and CDR2 sequences are LGHDT and YNNKEL (reference sequence). Trimming removed 3 bases at V and 4 bases at J, with 22 bases between. The CDR3 DNA reads TGTGCCAGCAGCCAGGACCCTTTTTCGACAGGTAGAGGAAACACCATATATTTT. Translated, it gives CASSQDPFSTGRGNTIYF.

The rearrangement links TRBV10-3 to TRBJ1-1; 12 bases map to TRBD1. V gave up 8 bases and J gave up 1 base; unmatched junction bases: 8. Germline values: CDR1 ENHRY, CDR2 SYGVKD. The CDR3 is 16 amino acids. DNA for the CDR3: TGTGCCATCGGGACAGGGGGCGCAGGGGGGAACACTGAAGCTTTCTTT. This encodes CAIGTGGAGGNTEAFF.

The chain is built from TRBV7-2 and TRBJ1-2; tentative D call: TRBD1 (5 bases). Trimming removed 4 bases at V and 8 bases at J, with 23 bases between. Germline loops: CDR1 SGHTA, CDR2 FQGNSA. The CDR3 has 16 amino acids. CDR3 residues: CASSSNLRTKLLGYTF. The CDR3 nucleotides read TGTGCCAGCAGCTCCAACCTTCGGACAAAGTTGCTGGGCTACACCTTC.

The V and J genes are TRBV4-3 and TRBJ1-2; the match to TRBD1 covers 8 bases. The germline gives CDR1 LGHNA, CDR2 YSLEER. The CDR3 has 13 residues. V lost 0 bases to trimming and J lost 6 bases; unmatched junction nucleotides: 0. In DNA, the CDR3 is TGCGCCAGCAGCCAAGAGACAGGGGATGGCTACACCTTC. Translated, it gives CASSQETGDGYTF.

V is TRBV5-1 and J is TRBJ1-1, with D possibly being TRBD1 (5 bases). The V and J ends lost 4 bases and 0 bases respectively, with 7 bases between them. This CDR3 is built from 13 residues. Per the germline V gene, CDR1 is SGHRS and CDR2 is YFSETQ. The CDR3 protein is CASSTGVNTEAFF. The CDR3, as DNA: TGCGCCAGCAGCACGGGGGTGAACACTGAAGCTTTCTTT.

The rearrangement links TRBV7-9 to TRBJ1-1, with D tentatively TRBD1 (5 bases). V lost 2 bases, J lost 1 base, and 8 bases lay in between. Germline V lookup: CDR1 SEHNR, CDR2 FQNEAQ (reference sequence). This CDR3 is built from 14 residues. The CDR3 region has the DNA TGTGCCAGCAGCTTATATCAGGGGAACACTGAAGCTTTCTTT. This translates into CASSLYQGNTEAFF.

Comment on this clone: The junction does not match germline at one end; this may be a read error. The chain is built from TRBV29-1 and TRBJ1-1, with TRBD1 identical over 9 bases. This CDR3 has 12 residues. Germline CDR1 reads SQVTM; CDR2 reads ANQGSEA. DNA of the CDR3: TGCAGCGTTGGATGGCGGACAGGGGAAGTTTTCTTT. Protein: CSVGWRTGEVFF.

This chain joins TRBV27 and TRBJ2-3, with 10 positions matching TRBD2. V was pared by 2 bases and J by 1 base, with 9 bases of the junction left unmatched. The CDR3 totals 18 residues. The germline CDR1 and CDR2 sequences are MNHEY and SMNVEV (reference sequence). The CDR3: CASSLPSGGPGGTDTQYF. DNA for the CDR3: TGTGCCAGCAGTTTACCTAGCGGGGGACCGGGGGGCACAGATACGCAGTATTTT.

V is TRBV3-1 (or the pseudogene TRBV3-2) and J is TRBJ2-5, with TRBD2 matching 10 bases. With 4 bases clipped from V and 2 bases from J, the junction kept 16 bases outside the gene matches. The CDR3 extends over 19 amino acids. The germline V gene encodes CDR1 LGHDT and CDR2 YNNKEL (reference sequence). CDR3 sequence: CASSRLPSGSGGFQETQYF. In DNA form, the CDR3 reads TGTGCCAGCAGCCGCCTTCCCTCAGGTAGCGGGGGGTTTCAAGAGACCCAGTACTTC.

V usage is TRBV7-9 and J usage is TRBJ1-3, with D possibly matching TRBD1 (6 bases). Deletions cut 5 bases from V and 3 bases from J, with 17 bases between. The CDR3 is made up of 16 amino acids. The germline gives CDR1 SEHNR, CDR2 FQNEAQ (reference sequence). This chain's CDR3 is CASSPTPGQNGNTIYF. The CDR3 nucleotides read TGTGCCAGCAGCCCGACCCCTGGACAGAATGGAAACACCATATATTTT.

J is TRBJ1-1 and V is TRBV18, with 9 bases aligning to TRBD1. CDR1 KGHSH and CDR2 LQKENI come from the germline V gene. The CDR3 totals 14 residues. J gave up 10 bases and V 7 bases, and 13 bases lay outside the gene matches. For the CDR3, the DNA is TGTGCCAGCTTACCGGGACAGGGAGGGTACGGAGCTTTCTTT. This codes for CASLPGQGGYGAFF.